The 27 T cell receptor beta chains below were found in one sample sequenced in a study of beta chain features in type 1 diabetes. Study-wide results and limits: Across all four CD4+ subsets, people with type 1 diabetes showed modestly shorter TCRB CDR3s.

Every isolated RNA sample was fully reverse transcribed, so sequencing captured expressed TCRB transcripts. The protocol was immunoSEQ multiplex PCR, while the TCRdb copy is restricted to in-frame clones and leaves out a portion. The sample lists around 70,000 clones; more than 45% were seen once. Their recognized antigens are unknown. Sequencing was done on a sample of central memory CD4+ T cells from blood. These receptor sequences come from a man aged 25-40 years with type 1 diabetes.

The CDR3, as DNA: TGTGCCAGCAGTGAACGGGGGGGGCTTAACTATGGCTACACCTTC. As protein: CASSERGGLNYGYTF. The gene calls are TRBV6-1 and TRBJ1-2; D is perhaps TRBD1 (6 bases). Trimming stripped 2 bases from V and 1 base from J, with 11 bases between. This CDR3 region has 15 residues. Germline lookup yields CDR1 MNHNS and CDR2 SASEGT.

The chain is built from TRBV11-3 and TRBJ2-5, with 12 positions matching TRBD2. J gave up 4 bases and V 5 bases, and 11 bases lay outside the gene matches. Germline CDR1 is SGHNT and CDR2 is YENEEA. This CDR3 has 17 residues. This CDR3 reads CASSSGLAGRSSETQYF. CDR3 coding DNA: TGTGCCAGCAGCAGCGGACTAGCGGGGAGGTCTTCAGAGACCCAGTACTTC.

The chain employs TRBV7-6 and TRBJ2-7, with TRBD2 as a possible D gene (6 bases). The CDR3 is 14 residues long. V gave up 1 base and J gave up 4 bases, with 11 bases separating them. Germline V gene sequence: CDR1 SGHVS, CDR2 FNYEAQ. CDR3 DNA sequence: TGTGCCAGCAGCTTAGGGGCGGGGAGGTACGAGCAGTACTTC. Protein: CASSLGAGRYEQYF.

The chain links TRBV29-1 to TRBJ2-7; possibly TRBD2 for D (6 bases). With 7 bases removed from V and 0 bases from J, the gap between germline ends came to 13 bases. Germline V gene sequence: CDR1 SQVTM, CDR2 ANQGSEA. CDR3 length equals 13 residues. As DNA, the CDR3 is TGCAGCGCCCAAGGGAGGAGCTCCTACGAGCAGTACTTC. Translated: CSAQGRSSYEQYF.

This clone was observed at least ten times. The CDR3 sequence is CASSPGLAGGYNEQFF. In DNA form, the CDR3 reads TGTGCCAGCAGCCCGGGACTAGCGGGGGGTTACAATGAGCAGTTCTTC. The chain carries TRBV4-2 and TRBJ2-1; 15 nucleotides align to TRBD2. The V gene's germline CDR1 is LGHNA and CDR2 YNFKEQ. The J segment lost 4 bases and the V segment lost 4 bases, leaving 2 bases of the junction unmatched. CDR3 size: 16 residues.

The chain carries TRBV14 and TRBJ1-1; possibly TRBD1 for D (6 bases). The CDR3 is 16 residues long. The germline V gene encodes CDR1 SGHDN and CDR2 FVKESK. The V gene lost 4 bases and the J gene lost 5 bases, with 20 bases spanning the gap. CDR3 nucleotide sequence: TGTGCCAGCAGCCTGGTCGAGGGGGGGCGGAGGACTGAAGCTTTCTTT. Translation gives CASSLVEGGRRTEAFF.

This clone occurred a few times. The CDR3 spells CASSSDRGRSGNTIYF. CDR3 DNA sequence: TGTGCCAGCAGTTCGGACAGGGGAAGGTCTGGAAACACCATATATTTT. The chain links TRBV6-5 to TRBJ1-3; 9 nucleotides align to TRBD1. The CDR3 covers 16 residues. V lost 4 bases and J lost 1; bases outside the gene matches: 5. CDR1 and CDR2 from the germline V gene are MNHEY and SVGAGI.

In this sample, this clone turned up a few times. The V and J genes are TRBV5-4 and TRBJ2-4, with 16 bases that match TRBD2. The CDR3 spans 17 residues. Germline trimming cut 4 bases from V and 6 bases from J; bases unmatched to any gene: 7. Germline loops: CDR1 SGHNT, CDR2 YYREEE (reference sequence). The CDR3, as DNA: TGTGCCAGCAGCACGGGACTAGCGGGAGGGCCGGGAAACATTCAGTACTTC. Encoded protein: CASSTGLAGGPGNIQYF.

This clone showed up just a few times. Other DNA sequences within the sample encode an identical CDR3. The V gene is TRBV2, the J gene TRBJ2-3, with D hard to call. The length of the CDR3 is 14 residues. CDR1 SNHLY and CDR2 FYNNEI come from the germline V gene. Trimming stripped 2 bases from V and 0 bases from J, with 6 bases between. The CDR3 protein is CASSERLSTDTQYF. The CDR3 DNA reads as TGTGCCAGCAGTGAAAGACTTAGCACAGATACGCAGTATTTT.

The V call is TRBV5-1, the J call TRBJ2-3, with a possible D match to TRBD2 (5 bases). V shed 5 bases and J shed 2 bases, with 18 bases lying between them. Germline values: CDR1 SGHRS, CDR2 YFSETQ. There are 16 residues in the CDR3. The DNA of the CDR3 is TGCGCCAGCAGTTTAGCTAGCAACTCGAACACAGATACGCAGTATTTT. This gives the protein CASSLASNSNTDTQYF.

The chain is built from TRBV14 and TRBJ2-2, with 7 bases fitting TRBD1. The CDR3 sequence is 16 residues long. Germline CDR1 and CDR2: SGHDN and FVKESK. Unmatched junction bases numbered 8, after V lost 4 bases and J lost 3 bases. The CDR3 reads CASSLQGDRHTGELFF. The CDR3 bases are TGTGCCAGCAGCCTCCAGGGGGACCGTCACACCGGGGAGCTGTTTTTT. Complete variable domain (other parts from reference TRBV14 and TRBJ2-2): EAGVTQFPSHSVIEKGQTVTLRCDPISGHDNLYWYRRVMGKEIKFLLHFVKESKQDESGMPNNRFLAERTGGTYSTLKVQPAELEDSGVYFCASSLQGDRHTGELFFGEGSRLTVL.

The chain uses TRBV20-1 and TRBJ2-5; a possible D gene is TRBD2 (6 bases). V was clipped by 7 bases and J by 3 bases, with 9 bases between them. CDR3 length equals 11 residues. Germline V CDR1 and CDR2: DFQATT, SNEGSKA (reference sequence). The DNA of the CDR3 is TGCAGTGGAGCGGGCGAAGAGACCCAGTACTTC. It encodes CSGAGEETQYF.

This clone was detected only a few times. This rearrangement joins TRBV5-1 to TRBJ2-6; TRBD1 matches at 11 bases. CDR1 and CDR2 from the germline V gene are SGHRS and YFSETQ. After removal of 5 bases from V and 3 bases from J, the junction contained 10 bases not matched to a gene. The CDR3 is made up of 18 amino acids. In DNA form, the CDR3 reads TGCGCCAGCAGACTGGGACAGGGGGGCCCCTTTGGGGCCAACGTCCTGACTTTC. Its translation is CASRLGQGGPFGANVLTF.

The chain carries TRBV7-2 and TRBJ2-7; TRBD2 matches at 10 bases. Germline loops: CDR1 SGHTA, CDR2 FQGNSA. The CDR3 length is 14 residues. The V and J ends lost 4 bases and 6 bases, in that order; junction bases with no gene match: 6. CDR3 sequence: CASSSSGRALEQYF. The CDR3 DNA sequence: TGTGCCAGCAGCTCCAGCGGGAGGGCTCTCGAGCAGTACTTC.

The chain carries TRBV5-1 and TRBJ2-7; 9 bases match TRBD2. CDR3 length equals 14 residues. Germline-derived CDR1 and CDR2 are SGHRS and YFSETQ. Unmatched junction bases numbered 4, after V lost 2 bases and J lost 4 bases. CDR3 protein: CASSFGSGGYEQYF. The DNA for the CDR3 is TGCGCCAGCAGCTTCGGTAGCGGGGGATACGAGCAGTACTTC.

The V and J genes are TRBV25-1 and TRBJ2-7; 8 bases map to TRBD2. Per germline, CDR1 MGHDK and CDR2 SYGVNS. Germline trimming cut 5 bases from V and 5 bases from J; bases unmatched to any gene: 5. This CDR3 has 13 amino acids. The CDR3 sequence: CASSKREPHEQYF. In DNA form, the CDR3 reads TGTGCCAGCAGTAAGCGGGAGCCCCACGAGCAGTACTTC.

CDR3 protein: CASSLPTGGNEKLFF. Here the CDR3 DNA reads TGTGCCAGCAGTTTACCGACAGGGGGGAATGAAAAACTGTTTTTT. The chain employs TRBV28 and TRBJ1-4; TRBD1 aligns across 9 bases. The CDR3 has 15 residues. Losses at the gene ends were 2 bases for V and 5 bases for J; bases not matched to a gene: 3. The germline V gene encodes CDR1 MDHEN and CDR2 SYDVKM.

This chain connects TRBV6-1 to TRBJ1-6, with 7 bases that match TRBD1. This CDR3 is built from 13 residues. V shed 8 bases, J shed 7 bases, and the junction held 5 bases outside the gene matches. Germline values: CDR1 MNHNS, CDR2 SASEGT. The CDR3 DNA is TGTGCCAGCGGAGACAGGGTCAATTCACCCCTCCACTTT. Translated, it gives CASGDRVNSPLHF.

The rearrangement links TRBV5-1 to TRBJ2-4; tentatively, D is TRBD1 (6 bases). V shed 0 bases and J shed 8 bases, with 6 bases lying between them. Germline V gives CDR1 SGHRS, CDR2 YFSETQ. This CDR3 comprises 12 residues. CDR3: CASSLAGDIQYF. The CDR3 nucleotides are TGCGCCAGCAGCTTGGCAGGGGACATTCAGTACTTC.

The chain carries TRBV13 and TRBJ2-7; TRBD1 agrees at 7 bases. The germline V gene has CDR1 PRHDT and CDR2 FYEKMQ (reference sequence). The CDR3 is 16 residues long. Trimming cost V 6 bases and J 0 bases; bases outside gene matches: 11. CDR3 DNA sequence: TGTGCCAGCAGTCCCAGACAGGGCGATCTCTCCTACGAGCAGTACTTC. It encodes CASSPRQGDLSYEQYF.

The rearrangement joins TRBV6-1 to TRBJ1-2, with D possibly being TRBD1 (5 bases). The germline V and J ends were trimmed by 4 bases and 7 bases, with 19 bases remaining between them. There are 15 residues in the CDR3. Germline V gene data show CDR1 as MNHNS and CDR2 as SASEGT. The CDR3 spells CASSVQGTGPLGYTF. In DNA form, the CDR3 reads TGTGCCAGCAGTGTCCAGGGTACCGGGCCGCTTGGCTACACCTTC.

This chain links TRBV4-2 with TRBJ2-4, with D perhaps matching TRBD2 (6 bases). Trimming cost V 4 bases and J 3 bases, with 28 bases left between them. The CDR3 sequence is 20 residues long. The V gene's germline CDR1 is LGHNA and CDR2 YNFKEQ. CDR3 sequence: CASSPAVAAGYDIGKNIQYF. In DNA, the CDR3 is TGTGCCAGCAGCCCGGCGGTTGCGGCGGGATACGATATCGGCAAAAACATTCAGTACTTC.

The J gene is TRBJ2-7, the V gene TRBV5-1; 12 bases are shared with TRBD1. This CDR3 comprises 15 residues. Germline V gene data show CDR1 as SGHRS and CDR2 as YFSETQ. The V segment lost 5 bases and the J segment 5 bases; nucleotides outside the gene matches: 8. The CDR3 DNA sequence: TGCGCCAGCAGGGGACAGGGGGCTGGGTTAGACGAGCAGTACTTC. It encodes CASRGQGAGLDEQYF.

This clone has more than one count but fewer than ten. Other nucleotide sequences from this sample produce the same CDR3. The V call is TRBV29-1, the J call TRBJ1-5, with 10 bases that match TRBD1. The CDR3 is made up of 13 amino acids. CDR1 is SQVTM, CDR2 ANQGSEA, per germline. V was pared by 4 bases and J by 7 bases, with 4 bases of the junction left unmatched. The CDR3 DNA sequence: TGCAGCGTTGGGGACAGGGGACACCAGCCCCAGCATTTT. This gives the protein CSVGDRGHQPQHF.

This clone was observed a few times. The gene calls are TRBV11-3 and TRBJ2-1, with a weak D call TRBD1 (6 bases). This CDR3 has 14 residues. Germline CDR1 and CDR2: SGHNT and YENEEA. The germline V and J ends were trimmed by 9 bases and 3 bases, with 15 bases remaining between them. The CDR3 DNA follows: TGTGCCAGTAAGGGGGACGGCCTCTACAATGAGCAGTTCTTC. Residues: CASKGDGLYNEQFF.

The chain joins TRBV21-1 to TRBJ2-5; the D call of TRBD2 is as the table states it, not checked on the DNA. The last part of the DNA fits TRBJ2-7 better; the J call may be wrong. TRBV21-1 is deemed a pseudogene. This CDR3 comprises 13 residues. The CDR3 DNA sequence: TGTGCCAGCAGCACTCTTTTCTCCTACGAGCAGTACTTC. This sequence encodes CASSTLFSYEQYF.

This clone has more than one count but fewer than ten. The chain has TRBV4-1 and TRBJ2-2, with D possibly matching TRBD1 (6 bases). V lost 4 bases and J 4 bases, leaving 16 bases between the germline ends. The germline V gene encodes CDR1 MGHRA and CDR2 YSYEKL. This CDR3 spans 16 amino acids. CDR3 nucleotide sequence: TGCGCCAGCAGCCTACCAGGGGTCCGAGGCACCGGGGAGCTGTTTTTT. Encoded protein: CASSLPGVRGTGELFF.